Each of the 4 T cell receptor beta chains below was sequenced from the same sample in a study of blood T cells in healthy people across ages. A sample-barcoded 5' primer and a J-beta primer mix were used in a second PCR of roughly 7 to 11 cycles. TCRdb re-called the 5' RACE reads with MiXCR, one entry per CDR3 protein. The sample shows approximately 900,000 distinct CDR3 sequences, around 29% of them seen only once. The same data also went into a second study, on T cells of mothers and their children.

Sequencing was performed on blood. Receptors were obtained from a woman between 40 and 55 years old in good health.

The sample holds a few counts of this clonotype. The V and J genes are TRBV5-1 and TRBJ2-3; no clear D gene. Trimming cost V 4 bases and J 3 bases, with 12 bases left between them. Germline CDR1 is SGHRS and CDR2 is YFSETQ. The CDR3 consists of 14 residues. The DNA of the CDR3 is TGCGCCAGCAGCATGACGACTGGTACAGATACGCAGTATTTT. It codes for CASSMTTGTDTQYF.

The genes are TRBV6-5 and TRBJ2-2; TRBD2 agrees at 12 bases. Per germline, CDR1 MNHEY and CDR2 SVGAGI. This CDR3 has 18 amino acids. V was pared by 0 bases and J by 1 base, with 3 bases of the junction left unmatched. CDR3 coding DNA: TGTGCCAGCAGTTACTCACTAGCGGGGGGCCTGAACACCGGGGAGCTGTTTTTT. Its protein product is CASSYSLAGGLNTGELFF.

This clonotype was found once. A single base separates this from a much larger clone, so it may be a read error. The V gene is TRBV29-1, the J gene TRBJ2-4, with D possibly TRBD2 on 6 matching bases. The J call may be mistaken, given a closer DNA end match to TRBJ2-7. There are 12 residues in the CDR3. Per the germline V gene, CDR1 is SQVTM and CDR2 is ANQGSEA. The CDR3, as DNA: TGCAGCGCTCGTCGGGGGAGCCACGAGCAGTACTTC. It yields the protein CSARRGSHEQYF.

This clonotype was seen ten or more times. This sequence joins TRBV7-6 and TRBJ2-3; no clear D. This CDR3 spans 15 amino acids. Looked up from germline, CDR1 is SGHVS and CDR2 is FNYEAQ. With 0 bases removed from V and 4 bases from J, the gap between germline ends came to 11 bases. CDR3 DNA sequence: TGTGCCAGCAGCTTAGCGCGATCCCGCCCAGATACGCAGTATTTT. Protein product: CASSLARSRPDTQYF.